The 14 T cell receptor beta chains in this list originate from one sample, sequenced in a study of cytomegalovirus exposure and HLA in healthy donors. With 60 Vbeta and 13 Jbeta primers, the PCR was carried out. The table came from immunoSEQ multiplex PCR; TCRdb's copy has only in-frame clones and leaves some out. In the table there are tens of thousands of clones, 85% to 90% of which are singletons. The sequenced sample was PBMCs. The receptors here all came from a woman aged 25 to 45 in good health and CMV-seropositive.

The chain links TRBV7-7 to TRBJ2-1; 9 nucleotides align to TRBD1. The germline gives CDR1 SSHAT, CDR2 FNYEAQ (reference sequence). The CDR3 contains 15 residues. The ends lost 5 bases at V and 6 bases at J; junction bases unmatched: 8. Written as DNA, the CDR3 is TGTGCCAGCAGCCCCTGGACAGGGGCCCTCAATGAGCAGTTCTTC. This codes for CASSPWTGALNEQFF. The complete variable domain, with remaining parts taken from reference TRBV7-7 and TRBJ2-1, reads GAGVSQSPRYKVTKRGQDVTLRCDPISSHATLYWYQQALGQGPEFLTYFNYEAQPDKSGLPSDRFSAERPEGSISTLTIQRTEQRDSAMYRCASSPWTGALNEQFFGPGTRLTVL.

The chain has TRBV6-1 and TRBJ2-5; TRBD1 might be the D (5 bases). The DNA matches TRBJ2-7 better at its end, which makes the J call doubtful. The CDR3 contains 14 residues. The germline CDR1 and CDR2 sequences are MNHNS and SASEGT. CDR3 sequence (DNA): TGTGCCAGCAGTGAAACAGGTAGAAGCTACGAGCAGTACTTC. It is translated as CASSETGRSYEQYF.

This clone showed up just a few times. The gene calls are TRBV6-1 and TRBJ2-2; D not certain. The CDR3 extends over 14 amino acids. V dropped 7 bases and J dropped 0 bases, with 9 bases sitting between them. The germline CDR1 and CDR2 sequences are MNHNS and SASEGT. The CDR3 nucleotides read TGTGCCAGCATCAGGCAGGCGAACACCGGGGAGCTGTTTTTT. Residues: CASIRQANTGELFF.

The chain couples TRBV6-5 to TRBJ2-3; D perhaps matches TRBD2 (5 bases). Germline V gives CDR1 MNHEY, CDR2 SVGAGI. The CDR3 spans 15 residues. Deletions cut 8 bases from V and 4 bases from J, with 19 bases between. The CDR3 sequence is CASLPWESVPDTQYF. The DNA for the CDR3 is TGTGCCAGCCTCCCGTGGGAGTCGGTGCCAGATACGCAGTATTTT.

This chain uses TRBV6-1 with TRBJ1-5, with D hard to call. The V gene lost 6 bases and the J gene lost 0 bases, with 9 bases spanning the gap. CDR3 size: 14 residues. CDR1 and CDR2 (germline): MNHNS, SASEGT. DNA for the CDR3: TGTGCCAGCAGCGAAATTAATAGCAATCAGCCCCAGCATTTT. It yields the protein CASSEINSNQPQHF.

This chain connects TRBV18 to TRBJ2-1; a possible D gene is TRBD2 (5 bases). This CDR3 is 14 amino acids long. Germline V lookup: CDR1 KGHSH, CDR2 LQKENI. Trimming took 0 bases from V and 5 from J, leaving 8 bases between them. The CDR3 spells CASSPPPGNNEQFF. The CDR3 DNA is TGTGCCAGCTCACCACCGCCGGGGAACAATGAGCAGTTCTTC.

The chain recombines TRBV28 with TRBJ2-1; 14 nucleotides agree with TRBD2. CDR1 and CDR2 from the germline V gene are MDHEN and SYDVKM. The V and J ends lost 6 bases and 11 bases, in that order; junction bases with no gene match: 12. This CDR3 is built from 16 residues. CDR3 amino acids: CASSPGLAGATQKQFF. In DNA form, the CDR3 reads TGTGCCAGCAGCCCGGGACTAGCGGGGGCCACCCAAAAGCAGTTCTTC.

This clone was seen a few times. The J gene is TRBJ1-3, the V gene TRBV28; D gene uncertain. The germline V gene encodes CDR1 MDHEN and CDR2 SYDVKM. The CDR3 has 12 residues. The V end was cut by 10 bases, the J end by 2 bases, with 9 bases between. This chain's CDR3 is CATARAGNTIYF. For the CDR3, the DNA is TGTGCCACCGCGAGGGCTGGAAACACCATATATTTT.

In its sample, this clone was seen once. The genes are TRBV30 and TRBJ2-2; TRBD1 matches 7 bases. Germline CDR1 and CDR2: GTSNPN and SVGIG (reference sequence). The CDR3 spans 15 residues. J gave up 4 bases and V 1 base, and 6 bases lay outside the gene matches. The CDR3 bases are TGTGCCTGGAGTGCGGGCCCAGGGGGCACCGGGGAGCTGTTTTTT. As protein: CAWSAGPGGTGELFF.

Worth noting for this clone: Additional DNA sequences in this sample encode the identical CDR3. J is TRBJ2-7 and V is TRBV7-6, with 7 bases fitting TRBD1. The CDR3 loop spans 16 amino acids. The junction had 7 bases not matched to a gene; V was cut back by 1 base and J by 1 base. CDR1 and CDR2 from the germline V gene are SGHVS and FNYEAQ. CDR3 amino acids: CASSLGNRGASYEQYF. CDR3 bases: TGTGCCAGCAGCTTAGGAAACAGGGGCGCTTCCTACGAGCAGTACTTC.

By share, this clone counts as medium-sized. The chain carries TRBV7-9 and TRBJ1-2; D possibly corresponds to TRBD1 (5 bases). V was pared by 1 base and J by 4 bases, with 7 bases between. The CDR3 extends over 13 amino acids. Germline V gives CDR1 SEHNR, CDR2 FQNEAQ (reference sequence). CDR3 in amino acids: CASSLGQTYGYTF. CDR3 DNA: TGTGCCAGCAGCTTAGGACAGACCTATGGCTACACCTTC.

The chain employs TRBV6-5 and TRBJ2-3, with 8 bases matching TRBD1. V lost 2 bases to trimming and J lost 5 bases; unmatched junction nucleotides: 9. In germline, CDR1 is MNHEY, CDR2 SVGAGI. CDR3 length: 16 residues. The DNA of the CDR3 is TGTGCCAGCAGTTACGGTCCGGGACAGGTCGGAGATACGCAGTATTTT. It translates to CASSYGPGQVGDTQYF.

The chain has TRBV9 and TRBJ2-1; 7 nucleotides agree with TRBD1. V dropped 2 bases and J dropped 2; count of bases not matched to a gene: 4. The CDR3 extends over 15 amino acids. From germline, CDR1 is SGDLS and CDR2 YYNGEE. The DNA for the CDR3 is TGTGCCAGCAGCGTGATGGGACAGACCTACAATGAGCAGTTCTTC. Its translation: CASSVMGQTYNEQFF.

The chain has TRBV14 and TRBJ2-1, with 7 bases matching TRBD2. Trimming took 1 base from V and 3 from J; bases not matched to a gene: 12. The CDR3 consists of 18 residues. Germline values: CDR1 SGHDN, CDR2 FVKESK. CDR3 residues: CASSQGGRAASYYNEQFF. CDR3 nucleotide sequence: TGTGCCAGCAGCCAAGGGGGGAGGGCAGCGTCTTACTACAATGAGCAGTTCTTC.